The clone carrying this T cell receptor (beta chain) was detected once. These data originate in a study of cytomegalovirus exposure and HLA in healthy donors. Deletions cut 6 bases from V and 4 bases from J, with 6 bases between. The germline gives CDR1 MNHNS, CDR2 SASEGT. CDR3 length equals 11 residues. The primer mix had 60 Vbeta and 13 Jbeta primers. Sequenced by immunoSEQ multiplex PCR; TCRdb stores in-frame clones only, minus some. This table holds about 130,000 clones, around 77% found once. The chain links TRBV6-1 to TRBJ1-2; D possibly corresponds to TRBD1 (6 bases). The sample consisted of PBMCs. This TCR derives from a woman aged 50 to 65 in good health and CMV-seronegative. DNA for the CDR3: TGTGCCAGCAGGGACAGCTATGGCTACACCTTC. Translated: CASRDSYGYTF.